The source of this TCR beta chain is a study of T cell responses to AZD1222 COVID-19 vaccine. The CDR3 consists of 12 residues. Trimming pared 1 base from V and 7 bases from J, leaving 8 bases between. CDR1 and CDR2 (germline): SGHRS, YFSETQ. This clone was detected only once. Generated by immunoSEQ multiplex PCR, the TCRdb table keeps only in-frame clones and is missing some. The table shows 100,000 to 150,000 clones, with about 90% occurring only once. The clonotype comes from an adult in good health. This sample comprised peripheral blood, obtained on day 0 of AZD1222 vaccination. The chain couples TRBV5-1 to TRBJ1-1; unclear D gene. In nucleotides, the CDR3 is TGCGCCAGCAGCTTGCCCGGATTTGAAGCTTTCTTT. Amino acid sequence: CASSLPGFEAFF.